These T cell receptor beta chains were read from a single sample in a study of shared T cell receptors in the human thymus. Repertoires were generated with immunoSEQ multiplex PCR, while TCRdb's copy carries only in-frame clones and drops some. The table lists some 660,000 clones, around 87% of them singletons. These data also featured in a second study, about human thymus T cells.

Sequencing was carried out using thymocytes. The receptors originated from a boy younger than two with a congenital heart defect. Each CDR3 is given with its conserved first and last residue. A D gene is named only where the DNA matches it firmly. Clone size, where shown, is once, few, many, or a class for clones that have expanded.

j_call: TRBJ1-5; d_call: -; clone_size: -; v_call: TRBV28; cdr3_aa: CASSPGISNQPQHF
j_call: TRBJ1-1; d_call: -; clone_size: once; v_call: TRBV27; cdr3_aa: CASSSTGLNTEAFF
j_call: TRBJ2-5; d_call: TRBD2; clone_size: -; v_call: TRBV15; cdr3_aa: CATRGLAGEETQYF
j_call: TRBJ1-4; d_call: TRBD1; clone_size: -; v_call: TRBV29-1; cdr3_aa: CSARQGGEKLFF
j_call: TRBJ1-1; d_call: -; clone_size: once; v_call: TRBV19; cdr3_aa: CASSPRQGNTEAFF
j_call: TRBJ1-1; d_call: TRBD1; clone_size: -; v_call: TRBV28; cdr3_aa: CASSQGAFRAFF
j_call: TRBJ1-2; d_call: -; clone_size: -; v_call: TRBV29-1; cdr3_aa: CSVSGRPGSSGYGYTF
j_call: TRBJ2-7; d_call: TRBD2; clone_size: -; v_call: TRBV9; cdr3_aa: CASSAETGTSGRAPYEQYF
j_call: TRBJ2-3; d_call: TRBD1; clone_size: few; v_call: TRBV5-1; cdr3_aa: CASSVGQARFRDTQYF
j_call: TRBJ2-7; d_call: TRBD1; clone_size: -; v_call: TRBV27; cdr3_aa: CASSPGQSYEQYF
j_call: TRBJ2-7; d_call: TRBD1; clone_size: -; v_call: TRBV14; cdr3_aa: CASSQDRGSGYEQYF
j_call: TRBJ2-7; d_call: TRBD2; clone_size: -; v_call: TRBV11-2; cdr3_aa: CASSLGLAKGYEQYF
j_call: TRBJ2-6; d_call: -; clone_size: -; v_call: TRBV6-1; cdr3_aa: CASSERGRVNSGANVLTF
j_call: TRBJ1-1; d_call: -; clone_size: -; v_call: TRBV19; cdr3_aa: CASSIGPGESFF
j_call: TRBJ1-2; d_call: -; clone_size: -; v_call: TRBV28; cdr3_aa: CASTRQQAGGYTF
j_call: TRBJ2-5; d_call: TRBD1; clone_size: -; v_call: TRBV6-5; cdr3_aa: CASSHRQGYQETQYF
j_call: TRBJ2-7; d_call: -; clone_size: -; v_call: TRBV5-4; cdr3_aa: CASSSDLYRRDRPGYEQYF
j_call: TRBJ2-6; d_call: -; clone_size: -; v_call: TRBV28; cdr3_aa: CATQESRTGANVLTF
j_call: TRBJ1-2; d_call: -; clone_size: -; v_call: TRBV5-6; cdr3_aa: CASRIGGPNYGYTF
j_call: TRBJ2-2; d_call: -; clone_size: -; v_call: TRBV13; cdr3_aa: CASKTAGGELFF
j_call: TRBJ2-1; d_call: TRBD2; clone_size: -; v_call: TRBV4-3; cdr3_aa: CASSQAWGGGKHNEQFF
j_call: TRBJ2-5; d_call: TRBD2; clone_size: -; v_call: TRBV5-1; cdr3_aa: CASSGGLAEQETQYF
j_call: TRBJ2-5; d_call: TRBD2; clone_size: -; v_call: TRBV27; cdr3_aa: CASSPAGGETQYF
j_call: TRBJ2-5; d_call: -; clone_size: -; v_call: TRBV18; cdr3_aa: CASSPPHGSQKGKETQYF
j_call: TRBJ2-7; d_call: TRBD2; clone_size: -; v_call: TRBV14; cdr3_aa: CASSQGLAGGSSYEQYF